This TCR beta chain was identified in a study of shared T cell receptors in the human thymus (dated by TCRdb to about 2021). For the study in its entirety: The study examined how self-reactive, shared T-cell receptor alpha chains are generated in the human thymus.

The CDR3 holds 17 amino acids from the cysteine to the phenylalanine. CDR3 DNA is the only sequence kept; it has 51 bases, read in frame from the first base. The library was built by means of the immunoSEQ multiplex PCR assay. TCRdb took this table from immuneACCESS and kept in-frame rearrangements with V and J called. Such tables lack part of the clones; where checked against another copy, unresolved V genes explain under half of the gap, and the rest is unexplained. In this sample the table shows roughly 550,000 clones, around 82% of which occur a single time. The ten largest account for about 0.012% of the sample. As for this clone: Its antigen is still unknown. Nothing much larger sits one base from this clone, and base qualities are not available.

The sample was also linked to a second study, of human thymus T cells. As noted in the second study: Immunologically healthy infants undergoing open corrective cardiac surgery for congenital heart defects in Finland were used as donors. Thymus tissue was collected as surgical resects that were removed during corrective cardiac surgery. Both the thymic and the peripheral blood repertoires appeared to show biased V and J gene segment usage. According to the related research, thymic TCR repertoires were highly overlapping among unrelated individuals. The study used eight infant thymus samples plus four related peripheral blood samples to characterize TCR alpha and beta repertoires. Donor ages ranged from roughly 7 to 250 days, and the cohort comprised about 6 male and a couple of female infants. Thymocytes were mechanically released from the tissue and were stored as pellets of about 9-33 million cells at -70 degrees C. Genomic DNA was extracted from frozen cell pellets with a QIAsymphony instrument. Using the immunoSEQ multiplex PCR assay, the TCRB and TCRAD loci were amplified from a standardized quantity of quality-controlled genomic DNA. Amplicons spanned the V(D)J region at a length sufficient to cover the CDR3 and identify V and J genes. The amplicons were sequenced on an Illumina platform via the commercial immunoSEQ service. Primer bias and sequencing errors were corrected as previously described, and TCRAD and TCRB were defined on the basis of the IMGT database. Repertoires were analysed with immunoSEQ Analyzer 3.0 and VDJTools, covering basic statistics, V/J segment usage, diversity estimates, rarefaction and pairwise overlap. To estimate diversity, the Chao1, ChaoE, Efron-Thisted, Shannon and inverse Simpson indices were applied, and diversity was also estimated on datasets down-sampled to the smallest sample. Repertoire overlap was assessed by strict matching of CDR3 nucleotide sequence, V gene and J gene, and clustering was done by Jaccard-based multidimensional scaling. On average, thymus samples gave around 880,000 unique TCRB clonotypes, whereas blood samples gave roughly 80,000.

The specimen was thymocytes. The chain is assembled from TRBV12-2 and TRBJ1-5. TRBV12-2 is a listed pseudogene. The TCR was taken from a boy under two years old with a congenital heart defect. Donor details come from another sample of the same person, matched by shared clones. The CDR3 region: CASRLAGGWYSNQPQHF. The DNA sequence is as follows: TGTGCAAGTCGCTTAGCGGGGGGATGGTATAGCAATCAGCCCCAGCATTTT.